Sequencing of this TCR beta chain was carried out in a study of glioma-infiltrating T cells. Study observations and caveats: Above-expected tissue-blood divergence occurred in all gliomas, most in low-grade ones.

This clonotype was observed a handful of times. Its antigen is as yet unknown. TCR alpha and beta CDR3 regions were amplified from RNA using iRepertoire nested multiplex PCR. Input was roughly 100-450 ng of tissue mRNA or PBMC total RNA. TCRdb re-called the multiplex PCR reads with MiXCR, one entry per CDR3 protein. Here the sample spans approximately 110,000 distinct CDR3 sequences, 23% being singletons. CDR3 length equals 16 residues. After removal of 4 bases from V and 3 bases from J, the junction contained 8 bases not matched to a gene. Germline V gives CDR1 SGHNT, CDR2 YYREEE (reference sequence).

What was sequenced was glioma tissue, nonneoplastic brain tissue, or PBMCs (not recorded which). This receptor was obtained from a human donor with low-grade glioma or glioblastoma, undergoing nonglioma brain surgery, or in good health (not recorded which). V and J are TRBV5-4 and TRBJ1-5, with 9 bases that match TRBD1. The CDR3 sequence is CASSVTGTGTNQPQHF. CDR3 in DNA: TGTGCCAGCAGCGTTACCGGGACAGGGACCAATCAGCCCCAGCATTTT.